What follows describes a single T cell receptor beta chain. As yet, its antigen is unknown. The study reverse transcribed the entire isolated RNA, so it sequenced expressed TCRB transcripts. Repertoires were generated with immunoSEQ multiplex PCR, while TCRdb's copy carries only in-frame clones and drops some. The sample records 330,000 or so clones, roughly 12% being singletons. CDR1 is MNHNY, CDR2 SVGAGI, per germline (reference sequence). Trimming shortened V by 2 bases and J by 0 bases, and 8 bases separated the two germline ends. The CDR3 has 16 residues. The data derive from a study of beta chain features in type 1 diabetes. Study results and limitations: Significant though moderate, a shortening of TCRB CDR3s appeared in all four CD4+ subsets of Type 1 diabetes patients.

The chain links TRBV6-6 to TRBJ2-6; D gene uncertain. Input material: naive CD4+ T cells from blood. This sequence originates from a woman under 30 with type 1 diabetes. The DNA for the CDR3 is TGTGCCAGCAGTTACCCAGGCCCCTCTGGGGCCAACGTCCTGACTTTC. Its protein product is CASSYPGPSGANVLTF.